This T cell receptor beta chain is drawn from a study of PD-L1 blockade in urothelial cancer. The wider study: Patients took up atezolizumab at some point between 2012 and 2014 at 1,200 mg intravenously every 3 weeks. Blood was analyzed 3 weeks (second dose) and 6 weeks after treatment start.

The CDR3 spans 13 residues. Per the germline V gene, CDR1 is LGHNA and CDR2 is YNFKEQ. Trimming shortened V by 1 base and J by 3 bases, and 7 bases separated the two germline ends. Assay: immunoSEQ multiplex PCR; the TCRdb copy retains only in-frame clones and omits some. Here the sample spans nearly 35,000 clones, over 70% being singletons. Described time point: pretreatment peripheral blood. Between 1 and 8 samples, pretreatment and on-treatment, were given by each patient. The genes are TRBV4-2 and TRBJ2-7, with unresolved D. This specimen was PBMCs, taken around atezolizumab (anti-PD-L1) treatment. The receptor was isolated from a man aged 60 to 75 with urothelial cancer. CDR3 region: CASSQVPGYEQYF. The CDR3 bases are TGTGCCAGCAGCCAAGTTCCGGGCTACGAGCAGTACTTC.